These 25 T cell receptor beta chains originate from one sample sequenced in a study of cytomegalovirus exposure and HLA in healthy donors. Profiling relied on immunoSEQ multiplex PCR, and the TCRdb table lists in-frame clones only, not all of them. The sample yields about 98,000 clones, about 90% seen once. Input material: PBMCs. The source of these receptors is a man aged 18 to 29 in good health and CMV-seropositive.

V is TRBV9 and J is TRBJ1-2, with 7 bases aligning to TRBD1. This CDR3 spans 16 amino acids. V was clipped by 0 bases and J by 2 bases; unmatched bases: 7. Germline V gives CDR1 SGDLS, CDR2 YYNGEE. CDR3 loop: CASSVGRDRSNYGYTF. DNA for the CDR3: TGTGCCAGCAGCGTAGGCCGGGACAGATCAAACTATGGCTACACCTTC.

V is TRBV19 and J is TRBJ2-1; 7 nucleotides line up with TRBD2. Germline CDR1 reads LNHDA; CDR2 reads SQIVND (reference sequence). J gave up 6 bases and V 8 bases, and 16 bases lay outside the gene matches. The CDR3 is 16 amino acids. DNA of the CDR3: TGTGCCAGTGCACCTTACTCCGCGGGAGCCCTCAATGAGCAGTTCTTC. This translates into CASAPYSAGALNEQFF.

This chain joins TRBV5-1 and TRBJ2-1; the D gene is possibly TRBD2 (5 bases). The CDR3 covers 14 residues. The germline gives CDR1 SGHRS, CDR2 YFSETQ. Between the trimmed V and J ends, which lost 3 bases and 5 bases, there was a span of 12 bases. The CDR3 bases are TGCGCCAGCAGCTCCGGACTGGACGACAATGAGCAGTTCTTC. Amino acid sequence: CASSSGLDDNEQFF.

The V and J genes are TRBV5-1 and TRBJ2-1; D possibly corresponds to TRBD2 (7 bases). Trimming left V 1 base short and J 9 bases short, with 23 bases between. The CDR3 spans 17 residues. The V gene's germline CDR1 is SGHRS and CDR2 YFSETQ. CDR3 sequence (DNA): TGCGCCAGCAGCTTGTATCCTAGCACGAGGGGGGGCGGTGAGCAGTTCTTC. It is translated as CASSLYPSTRGGGEQFF.

In its sample, this clone was seen a few times. The CDR3 protein is CASSIDQGKNYEQYF. The CDR3 coding sequence is TGTGCCAGTAGTATAGATCAGGGAAAGAACTACGAGCAGTACTTC. V is TRBV19 and J is TRBJ2-7, with D maybe TRBD1 (5 bases). Germline V CDR1 and CDR2: LNHDA, SQIVND (reference sequence). Trimming stripped 0 bases from V and 3 bases from J, with 12 bases between. The CDR3 runs 15 residues.

This clone has more than one count but fewer than ten. The V and J genes are TRBV4-2 and TRBJ2-2; D perhaps matches TRBD2 (6 bases). The CDR3 runs to 15 residues. Per germline, CDR1 LGHNA and CDR2 YNFKEQ. Trimming left V 6 bases short and J 6 bases short, with 17 bases between. CDR3 sequence: CASSQKVREAGELFF. CDR3 nucleotide sequence: TGTGCCAGCAGTCAGAAAGTCAGGGAGGCCGGGGAGCTGTTTTTT.

The rearrangement uses TRBV6-5 and TRBJ2-7, with D possibly being TRBD2 (5 bases). The CDR3 length is 14 residues. CDR1 is MNHEY, CDR2 SVGAGI, per germline. V shed 4 bases and J shed 2 bases, with 12 bases lying between them. The DNA for the CDR3 is TGTGCCAGCAGTTCCGGACTCGGGGCCTACGAGCAGTACTTC. It specifies CASSSGLGAYEQYF.

The chain is built from TRBV2 and TRBJ1-4; TRBD1 might be the D (5 bases). Trimming stripped 5 bases from V and 7 bases from J, with 17 bases between. The germline CDR1 and CDR2 sequences are SNHLY and FYNNEI. CDR3 size: 15 residues. The CDR3 DNA reads TGTGCCAGCAGTTATCCGAGGAGGGGAGCTGAAAAACTGTTTTTT. Translating gives CASSYPRRGAEKLFF.

The chain combines TRBV19 with TRBJ1-2; 7 positions match TRBD1. CDR1 and CDR2 from the germline V gene are LNHDA and SQIVND (reference sequence). Germline trimming cut 5 bases from V and 7 bases from J; bases unmatched to any gene: 10. CDR3 length equals 14 residues. CDR3 sequence: CASSSVTGFSGYTF. The CDR3 bases are TGTGCCAGTAGTTCTGTGACAGGGTTTTCTGGCTACACCTTC.

V is TRBV11-3 and J is TRBJ1-3; D gene uncertain. The CDR3 extends over 16 amino acids. Germline-derived CDR1 and CDR2 are SGHNT and YENEEA. The V gene lost 2 bases and the J gene lost 4 bases, with 15 bases spanning the gap. This chain's CDR3 is CASSLSGAPVGNTIYF. The CDR3 nucleotides read TGTGCCAGCAGCTTAAGCGGCGCACCGGTGGGAAACACCATATATTTT. Full variable domain (rest looked up from reference TRBV11-3 and TRBJ1-3): EAGVVQSPRYKIIEKKQPVAFWCNPISGHNTLYWYLQNLGQGPELLIRYENEEAVDDSQLPKDRFSAERLKGVDSTLKIQPAELGDSAVYLCASSLSGAPVGNTIYFGEGSWLTVV.

This clone has only one observation. The chain has TRBV4-2 and TRBJ2-1; D remains ambiguous. This CDR3 comprises 12 residues. Germline V gene data show CDR1 as LGHNA and CDR2 as YNFKEQ. Trimming left V 1 base short and J 5 bases short, with 3 bases between. The CDR3 here is CASSQADNEQFF. CDR3 nucleotides: TGTGCCAGCAGCCAAGCGGACAATGAGCAGTTCTTC.

The V gene is TRBV5-8, the J gene TRBJ2-7, with D tentatively TRBD2 (5 bases). Trimming left V 5 bases short and J 2 bases short, with 14 bases between. CDR1 is SGHTS and CDR2 is YDEGEE in the germline V gene. There are 14 residues in the CDR3. The CDR3 spells CASRTGLVAYEQYF. CDR3 coding DNA: TGTGCCAGCAGGACTGGACTTGTCGCCTACGAGCAGTACTTC.

The chain carries TRBV6-1 and TRBJ2-3; TRBD2 matches 11 bases. V gave up 4 bases and J gave up 0 bases; unmatched junction bases: 6. This CDR3 comprises 17 residues. Germline V lookup: CDR1 MNHNS, CDR2 SASEGT. The CDR3 DNA follows: TGTGCCAGCAGTGTGGGACTAGCGGATTCTAGCACAGATACGCAGTATTTT. As protein: CASSVGLADSSTDTQYF.

The V and J genes are TRBV10-3 and TRBJ2-7; D perhaps matches TRBD2 (6 bases). The germline V gene has CDR1 ENHRY and CDR2 SYGVKD. The CDR3 spans 12 residues. V lost 2 bases and J lost 7, with 9 bases in between. CDR3 bases: TGTGCCATCAGTGAGGGGGACTGGGAGCAGTACTTC. It translates to CAISEGDWEQYF.

V is TRBV4-3 and J is TRBJ2-2, with no clear D. Germline V gene sequence: CDR1 LGHNA, CDR2 YSLEER. Trimming left V 0 bases short and J 2 bases short, with 4 bases between. The CDR3 has 14 residues. The CDR3 nucleotides read TGCGCCAGCAGCCAAGATTTAAACACCGGGGAGCTGTTTTTT. Protein: CASSQDLNTGELFF.

The chain joins TRBV7-9 to TRBJ2-5; 8 bases are shared with TRBD2. V dropped 4 bases and J dropped 1; count of bases not matched to a gene: 5. The CDR3 contains 15 residues. Germline assignment: CDR1 SEHNR and CDR2 FQNEAQ (reference sequence). CDR3 amino acids: CASSSSGRAQETQYF. The CDR3 region has the DNA TGTGCCAGCAGCTCATCCGGGAGGGCCCAAGAGACCCAGTACTTC.

CDR3 region: CASSEVRGPGYTF. The CDR3 nucleotides are TGTGCCAGCAGTGAAGTCAGGGGGCCGGGCTACACCTTC. The rearrangement joins TRBV6-1 to TRBJ1-2; 8 bases agree with TRBD1. V lost 1 base and J lost 8; bases outside the gene matches: 3. CDR1 MNHNS and CDR2 SASEGT come from the germline V gene. The CDR3 covers 13 residues.

The chain links TRBV18 to TRBJ2-5; no definite D call. Trimming stripped 5 bases from V and 1 base from J, with 14 bases between. This CDR3 has 15 amino acids. CDR1 and CDR2 (germline): KGHSH, LQKENI. The CDR3 is CASSMGRAAQETQYF. The CDR3 bases are TGTGCCAGCTCAATGGGCAGAGCCGCCCAAGAGACCCAGTACTTC.

The rearrangement joins TRBV15 to TRBJ1-4, with 7 bases matching TRBD1. In germline, CDR1 is LNHNV, CDR2 YYDKDF (reference sequence). This CDR3 region has 15 residues. Trimming took 3 bases from V and 8 from J; bases not matched to a gene: 9. CDR3 amino acids: CATSSEGQIEEKLFF. The CDR3 nucleotides are TGTGCCACCAGCAGCGAGGGACAGATAGAGGAAAAACTGTTTTTT.

The chain joins TRBV15 to TRBJ1-5; TRBD1 aligns across 8 bases. Germline values: CDR1 LNHNV, CDR2 YYDKDF (reference sequence). J lost 2 bases, V lost 3 bases, and 3 bases had no gene match. The CDR3 is 15 residues long. Here the CDR3 reads CATSSLTGGNQPQHF. The CDR3 DNA reads TGTGCCACCAGCAGCCTGACAGGGGGCAATCAGCCCCAGCATTTT.

The chain has TRBV9 and TRBJ1-2; unclear D gene. The CDR3 has 13 amino acids. Trimming cost V 3 bases and J 5 bases, with 11 bases left between them. Germline CDR1 is SGDLS and CDR2 is YYNGEE. The CDR3 protein is CASSGTWEYGYTF. For the CDR3, the DNA is TGTGCCAGCAGCGGAACGTGGGAGTATGGCTACACCTTC.

V gene TRBV7-7 combines with J gene TRBJ2-1; 7 bases are shared with TRBD1. This CDR3 spans 15 amino acids. With V trimmed by 0 bases and J by 3 bases, 2 bases remained unmatched. Germline V gene data show CDR1 as SSHAT and CDR2 as FNYEAQ (reference sequence). The CDR3 region is CASSLAQGDYNEQFF. The CDR3 DNA follows: TGTGCCAGCAGCTTAGCTCAGGGGGACTACAATGAGCAGTTCTTC.

This chain joins TRBV29-1 and TRBJ2-5; 7 nucleotides align to TRBD1. J lost 3 bases, V lost 4 bases, and 5 bases had no gene match. This CDR3 spans 13 amino acids. Per the germline V gene, CDR1 is SQVTM and CDR2 is ANQGSEA. The CDR3 sequence is CSVAGTAKETQYF. The DNA for the CDR3 is TGCAGCGTTGCCGGGACAGCTAAAGAGACCCAGTACTTC.

V gene TRBV6-1 combines with J gene TRBJ1-5; TRBD1 matches at 8 bases. The CDR3 runs 14 residues. Germline CDR1 is MNHNS and CDR2 is SASEGT. Trimming at V came to 7 bases and at J to 2 bases, leaving 4 bases not matched to a gene. The CDR3 DNA follows: TGTGCCAGCACTAGGACAGGGCGCAATCAGCCCCAGCATTTT. It codes for CASTRTGRNQPQHF.

The rearrangement joins TRBV9 to TRBJ2-7; 9 nucleotides agree with TRBD2. This CDR3 spans 16 amino acids. V dropped 0 bases and J dropped 7; count of bases not matched to a gene: 11. The germline gives CDR1 SGDLS, CDR2 YYNGEE. CDR3 in DNA: TGTGCCAGCAGCGTAGATCTAGCGGGGTCTTTGGGGGAGCAGTACTTC. It translates to CASSVDLAGSLGEQYF.